Listed here is a single T cell receptor beta chain. This clone was detected once. The antigen it recognizes is unknown. Base qualities are not at hand, and no much larger clone is one base apart. The source of the sample is a study of shared clonotypes between healthy human individuals (dated by TCRdb to the early 2020s). With respect to the entire study: Three men and two women, aged 18 to 49 years, made up the cohort. Per donor, three plates each were used for CD4 naive and CD4 memory, two for CD8 naive, and one for CD8 memory. To estimate repertoire size and how much clonotypes are shared between individuals, the study performed deep sequencing of blood TCR repertoires from 4 to 6 healthy adults. Different laboratories and diverse techniques were used to prepare libraries and sequence TCR repertoires, to increase sequencing depth and limit assay-specific biases. Per donor, leukapheresis produced somewhere between about 0.85 and 8.9 billion PBMCs. Findings and caveats that apply to the study as a whole: Larger estimated clonotype richness was generally found for naive subsets than for memory subsets. The small number of donors limited the genetic and exposure-history diversity represented. Pairwise subsampling led to the expectation that sequencing depth would affect the degree of clonotype sharing among donors. Sampling was limited to blood, and TCR repertoires in tissue likely differ from TCR repertoires in blood. Rarefaction of sorted-subset datasets indicated incomplete sequencing despite the large sequencing depth. About 4.5% of naive CD4, roughly 3.6% of naive CD8, 2% to 2.5% of memory CD4, and around 0.42% of memory CD8 clonotypes were shared across several donors. Higher generation probabilities were observed for clonotypes shared by all four sorted-subset donors than for non-shared clonotypes.

V lost 1 base and J lost 3 bases; the stretch between them is 16 bases long. The CDR3 contains 16 residues, cysteine and phenylalanine counted. Solely the CDR3 DNA is kept, with 48 bases framed from the first base. CDR1 and CDR2 are read off the germline V gene as SGHDN and FVKESK. Using the deep immunoSEQ assay, multiplex PCR amplified TCR CDR3 regions from genomic DNA. Genomic DNA extracted from each cell subset was distributed evenly over all wells of several immunoSEQ 96-well plates, and each plate served as one replicate. For sorted subsets, approximately 190 ng of genomic DNA, equivalent to tens of thousands of T cell genomes, went into each replicate PCR. The purified libraries were quantified using a Qubit 3.0 fluorometer, sized with a Bioanalyzer 2100, and then quantified again using the KAPA Library Quantification kit. A separate single-read 150-cycle Illumina NextSeq 550 flow cell was used to sequence each immunoSEQ 96-well plate. In the authors' own workflow: The immunoSEQ output contained only junctional sequences without quality scores, so filtering could not match that applied to full-length reads. Sequences were annotated with PyIR, a Python wrapper for IgBLAST v1.9, and V/J genes and CDR3 were assigned using IMGT germline references. Any read was removed if the V/J assignment was weak (E-value above 1e-6), the CDR3 was missing, or the read contained stop codons, out-of-frame junctions, or ambiguous translated residues. V3J clonotypes were defined by identical inferred V gene, J gene, and CDR3 amino acid sequence. Percentage overlap between repertoires was calculated by dividing the number of shared unique clonotypes by the size of the smaller repertoire. Three approaches were used to assess repertoire richness: RTK rarefaction, the Chao1 estimator, and Recon v2.1 estimates of unobserved clonotypes. OLGA was used to compute generation probabilities for all TCRbeta clonotypes that the gDNA method yielded from a few donors. Here the immuneACCESS table is served through TCRdb, limited to in-frame sequences with V and J called. Missing clones are a known gap in these copies; in checked studies unresolved V genes cover under half, and the rest lacks a known reason. V, J and clone size derive from that table, while D and trimming were established from the DNA sequence. This sample is represented by about 580,000 clones; roughly 98% of them were singletons. The ten largest clonotypes hold approximately 0.3% of the sample.

CD8 naive samples were obtained by positive selection for CCR7 among CD45RO-negative cells, yielding a CD45RA+CCR7+ population from which TemRA cells were excluded. Healthy HIV-negative adults with no recently reported acute infections or vaccinations were included as donors. Only Caucasian adults living in Nashville, Tennessee, USA were represented among the donors. After blood collection by leukapheresis, PBMCs were isolated using Ficoll-Histopaque density gradient centrifugation and then cryopreserved in the vapor phase of liquid nitrogen. Purity and quantity of every magnetically sorted T cell population were checked by analytical flow cytometry. Genomic DNA was isolated from every sorted fraction and measured by UV absorbance on a Nanodrop 2000c.

This sequence originates from a man aged 30 to 45 in good health. The specimen was naive CD8+ T cells sorted from blood. This specimen's cell subset or site label, per the study, means: CD45RA+CCR7+. This chain is built from TRBV14 and TRBJ2-7; a tentative D call is TRBD1 (6 bases match). The DNA sequence reads TGTGCCAGCAGCCAAGCAGCCGGGTCAGGGGACTACGAGCAGTACTTC. Its coded protein is CASSQAAGSGDYEQYF.